This T cell receptor beta chain was identified in a study of blood T cell repertoires in COVID-19. The overall study: The United States, Italy and Spain were the sources of the acute and convalescent COVID-19 samples.

Libraries were prepared by immunoSEQ multiplex PCR; TCRdb keeps only in-frame clonotypes and omits some of them. The table includes 150,000 to 200,000 clones, about 81% detected once. With V trimmed by 3 bases and J by 9 bases, 12 bases remained unmatched. Germline V gene lookup returns CDR1 LNHDA and CDR2 SQIVND (reference sequence). The CDR3 totals 16 residues. The sequence came from a woman in her 70s with acute or convalescent COVID-19. Sequences were obtained from peripheral blood. The chain combines TRBV19 with TRBJ2-1, with TRBD2 matching 9 bases. For the CDR3, the DNA is TGTGCCAGTAGTATGAGGTCTGGCGGGGGGGCGCGTGAGCAGTTCTTC. Its protein is CASSMRSGGGAREQFF.